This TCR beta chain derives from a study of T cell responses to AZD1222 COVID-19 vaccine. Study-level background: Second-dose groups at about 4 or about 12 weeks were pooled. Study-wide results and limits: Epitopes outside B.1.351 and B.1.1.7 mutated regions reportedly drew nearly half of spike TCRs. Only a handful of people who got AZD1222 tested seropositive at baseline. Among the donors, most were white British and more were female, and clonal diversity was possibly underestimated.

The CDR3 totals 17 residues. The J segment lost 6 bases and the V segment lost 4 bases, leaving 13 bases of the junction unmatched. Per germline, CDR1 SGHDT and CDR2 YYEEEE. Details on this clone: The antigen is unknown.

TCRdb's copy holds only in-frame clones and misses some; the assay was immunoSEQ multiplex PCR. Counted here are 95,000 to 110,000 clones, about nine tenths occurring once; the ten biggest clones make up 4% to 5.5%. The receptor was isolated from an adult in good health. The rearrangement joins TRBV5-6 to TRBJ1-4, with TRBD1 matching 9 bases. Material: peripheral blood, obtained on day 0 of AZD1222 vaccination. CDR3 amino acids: CASSRTGDDRKYEKLFF. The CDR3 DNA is TGTGCCAGCAGCAGGACAGGGGACGACCGTAAATATGAAAAACTGTTTTTT. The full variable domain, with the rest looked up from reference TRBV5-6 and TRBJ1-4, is DAGVTQSPTHLIKTRGQQVTLRCSPKSGHDTVSWYQQALGQGPQFIFQYYEEEERQRGNFPDRFSGHQFPNYSSELNVNALLLGDSALYLCASSRTGDDRKYEKLFFGSGTQLSVL.